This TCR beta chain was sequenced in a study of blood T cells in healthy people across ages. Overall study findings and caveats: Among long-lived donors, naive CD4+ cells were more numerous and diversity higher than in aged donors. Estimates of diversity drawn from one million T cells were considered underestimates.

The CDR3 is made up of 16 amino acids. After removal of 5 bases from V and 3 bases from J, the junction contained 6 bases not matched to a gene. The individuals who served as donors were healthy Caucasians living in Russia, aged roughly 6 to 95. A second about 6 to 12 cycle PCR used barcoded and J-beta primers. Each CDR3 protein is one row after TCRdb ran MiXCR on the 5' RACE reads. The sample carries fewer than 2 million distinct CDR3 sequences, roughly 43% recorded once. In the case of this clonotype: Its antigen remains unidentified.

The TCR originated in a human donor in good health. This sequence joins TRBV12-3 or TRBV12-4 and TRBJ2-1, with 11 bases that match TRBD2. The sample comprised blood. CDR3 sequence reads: CASSNGTSGHYNEQFF. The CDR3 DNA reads TGTGCCAGCAGTAACGGGACTAGCGGTCACTACAATGAGCAGTTCTTC.